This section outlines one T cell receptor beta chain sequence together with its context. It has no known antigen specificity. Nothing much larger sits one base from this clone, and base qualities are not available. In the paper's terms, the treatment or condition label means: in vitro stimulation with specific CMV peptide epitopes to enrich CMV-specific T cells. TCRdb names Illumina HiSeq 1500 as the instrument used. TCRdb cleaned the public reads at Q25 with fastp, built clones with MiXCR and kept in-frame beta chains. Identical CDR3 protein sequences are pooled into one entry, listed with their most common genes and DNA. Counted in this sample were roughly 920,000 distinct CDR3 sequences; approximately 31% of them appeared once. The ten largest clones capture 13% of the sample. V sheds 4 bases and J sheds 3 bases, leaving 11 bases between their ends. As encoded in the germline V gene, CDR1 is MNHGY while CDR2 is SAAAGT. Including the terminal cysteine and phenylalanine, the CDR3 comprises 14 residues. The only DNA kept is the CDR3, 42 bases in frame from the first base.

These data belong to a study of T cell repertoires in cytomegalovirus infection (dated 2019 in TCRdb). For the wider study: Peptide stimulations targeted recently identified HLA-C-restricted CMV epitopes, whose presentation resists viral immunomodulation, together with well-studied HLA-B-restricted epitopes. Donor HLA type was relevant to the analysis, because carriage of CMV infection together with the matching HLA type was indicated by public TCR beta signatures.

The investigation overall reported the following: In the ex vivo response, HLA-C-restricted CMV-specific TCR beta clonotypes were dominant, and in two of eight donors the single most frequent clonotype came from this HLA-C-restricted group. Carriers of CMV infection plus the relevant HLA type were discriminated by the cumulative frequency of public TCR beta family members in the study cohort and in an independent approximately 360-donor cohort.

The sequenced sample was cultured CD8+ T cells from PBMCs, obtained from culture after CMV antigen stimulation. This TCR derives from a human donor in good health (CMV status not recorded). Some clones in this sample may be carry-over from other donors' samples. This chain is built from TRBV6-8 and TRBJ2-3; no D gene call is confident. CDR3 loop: CASSSGWGTDTQYF. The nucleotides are TGTGCCAGCAGTTCAGGATGGGGAACAGATACGCAGTATTTT.